A single T cell receptor beta chain is shown here with its context. The antigen is unknown. This entry is derived from a study of identifying expanded T cells in peripheral blood. Study outcomes and limitations: Variance in clone template counts between approximately two-week samples significantly increased with total template count across all healthy donors.

TCRdb's table, derived via immunoSEQ multiplex PCR, lists solely in-frame clones and lacks some. Here the sample spans some 78,000 clones, 84% being singletons. V gave up 7 bases and J gave up 8 bases; unmatched junction bases: 4. The CDR3 spans 14 residues. Looked up from germline, CDR1 is LNHDA and CDR2 is SQIVND (reference sequence). The gene calls are TRBV19 and TRBJ2-1, with 14 bases that match TRBD2. Sequenced input: blood. This sequence was found in a person aged 18 to 75 in good health. CDR3 bases: TGTGCCAGTATCGGGACTAGCGGGAGCCATGAGCAGTTCTTC. Amino acid sequence: CASIGTSGSHEQFF.